This T cell receptor beta chain was sequenced in a study of T cell changes during pregnancy in multiple sclerosis. TCRdb's table, derived via immunoSEQ multiplex PCR, lists solely in-frame clones and lacks some. The data hold approximately 30,000 clones, with about nine tenths observed a single time. CDR1 SGDLS and CDR2 YYNGEE come from the germline V gene. V was shortened by 0 bases and J by 7 bases, with 16 bases between the two germline ends. The CDR3 length is 16 residues. The chain uses TRBV9 and TRBJ1-4; maybe TRBD1 (5 bases). The sequence derives from a female donor with multiple sclerosis, enrolled in a pregnancy study. The sequences come from CD8+ T cells from peripheral blood mononuclear cells, collected in the second trimester of pregnancy. The CDR3 loop reads CASSVVPAGIGEKLFF. CDR3 nucleotide sequence: TGTGCCAGCAGCGTAGTGCCCGCAGGGATAGGTGAAAAACTGTTTTTT.